These 19 T cell receptor beta chains originate from one sample sequenced in a study of blood T cell repertoires in COVID-19. The table came from immunoSEQ multiplex PCR; TCRdb's copy has only in-frame clones and leaves some out. The profile shows under 250,000 clones, approximately 91% of them singletons. Sequenced material: peripheral blood. The source is a middle-aged man with COVID-19, enrolled during active disease.

V usage is TRBV9 and J usage is TRBJ2-3; 11 positions agree with TRBD2. V lost 3 bases and J lost 1; bases outside the gene matches: 4. This CDR3 has 16 residues. CDR1 and CDR2 (germline): SGDLS, YYNGEE. DNA of the CDR3: TGTGCCAGCAGCGGACTAGCGGGGTCGGGCACAGATACGCAGTATTTT. Translation: CASSGLAGSGTDTQYF.

The chain links TRBV10-3 to TRBJ2-7, with TRBD1 identical over 10 bases. The CDR3 extends over 14 amino acids. Trimming took 6 bases from V and 3 from J; bases not matched to a gene: 5. Per germline, CDR1 ENHRY and CDR2 SYGVKD. The CDR3 here is CAISWTGGYYEQYF. CDR3 in DNA: TGTGCCATCAGCTGGACAGGGGGTTACTACGAGCAGTACTTC.

This rearrangement joins TRBV30 to TRBJ2-7, with D unclear. Deletions cut 4 bases from V and 2 bases from J, with 9 bases between. This CDR3 spans 12 amino acids. The germline CDR1 and CDR2 sequences are GTSNPN and SVGIG (reference sequence). The CDR3 region is CAWTRGAYEQYF. The CDR3 DNA is TGTGCCTGGACGCGTGGAGCCTACGAGCAGTACTTC.

The chain uses TRBV29-1 and TRBJ2-3, with D tentatively TRBD2 (6 bases). Germline V gives CDR1 SQVTM, CDR2 ANQGSEA. The CDR3 contains 14 residues. With 4 bases removed from V and 7 bases from J, the gap between germline ends came to 18 bases. The CDR3 nucleotides read TGCAGCGTTGGGGGGACTTTGCTTTTTAATACGCAGTATTTT. Protein: CSVGGTLLFNTQYF.

This clone was seen a handful of times. In the same sample, other DNA sequences code for this CDR3. The chain is built from TRBV6-2 or TRBV6-3 and TRBJ1-1; TRBD1 is a possible D gene (6 bases). Germline values: CDR1 MNHEY, CDR2 SVGEGT. Trimming cost V 3 bases and J 0 bases, with 14 bases left between them. The CDR3 loop spans 16 amino acids. The CDR3 region has the DNA TGTGCCAGCAGTTATATTAGGGGGTCCTTGAACACTGAAGCTTTCTTT. Translated: CASSYIRGSLNTEAFF.

The V gene is TRBV7-6, the J gene TRBJ2-1; 10 bases line up with TRBD2. J gave up 6 bases and V 5 bases, and 7 bases lay outside the gene matches. Germline CDR1 SGHVS, CDR2 FNYEAQ. The CDR3 extends over 15 amino acids. DNA of the CDR3: TGTGCCAGCAGCCCAGCAGCGGGGGGGCCCAATGAGCAGTTCTTC. Translation: CASSPAAGGPNEQFF.

The rearrangement links TRBV5-5 to TRBJ2-7; 7 bases are shared with TRBD1. This CDR3 has 14 amino acids. V gave up 4 bases and J gave up 0 bases; unmatched junction bases: 4. Germline V gene sequence: CDR1 SGHKS, CDR2 YYEKEE (reference sequence). The CDR3 region has the DNA TGTGCCAGCAGCCAAGGACAGGCCTCCTACGAGCAGTACTTC. Translated: CASSQGQASYEQYF.

As to this clone: Additional DNA sequences in this sample encode the identical CDR3. This chain connects TRBV10-3 to TRBJ1-5, with D possibly TRBD1 on 5 matching bases. Trimming removed 2 bases from V and 2 bases from J, with 7 bases in between. This CDR3 has 14 amino acids. The germline gives CDR1 ENHRY, CDR2 SYGVKD. The CDR3 DNA is TGTGCCATCAGTGAGGGACAAGGCAATCAGCCCCAGCATTTT. Translation: CAISEGQGNQPQHF.

To note about this clone: The same CDR3 is also encoded by other DNA sequences in this sample. The chain recombines TRBV12-3 or TRBV12-4 with TRBJ1-5; D call uncertain. Trimming pared 6 bases from V and 4 bases from J, leaving 10 bases between. This CDR3 contains 13 residues. The CDR3 here is CASSLSGNQPQHF. The CDR3 coding sequence is TGTGCCAGCAGCCTGTCGGGGAATCAGCCCCAGCATTTT.

This chain joins TRBV9 and TRBJ2-7, with D perhaps matching TRBD2 (5 bases). Germline lookup yields CDR1 SGDLS and CDR2 YYNGEE. V dropped 0 bases and J dropped 0 bases, with 13 bases sitting between them. CDR3 size: 16 residues. The CDR3: CASSVGGPEGSYEQYF. The CDR3 nucleotides are TGTGCCAGCAGCGTAGGAGGGCCCGAAGGCTCCTACGAGCAGTACTTC.

This clone came up once. The J gene is TRBJ1-1, the V gene TRBV28; TRBD1 matches at 7 bases. This CDR3 has 12 residues. CDR1 and CDR2 from the germline V gene are MDHEN and SYDVKM. The V gene end was trimmed by 11 bases and the J gene end by 8 bases; junction bases not matched to a gene: 11. CDR3 bases: TGTGCCCACAGGGGCCAGACGACGGAAGCTTTCTTT. Protein: CAHRGQTTEAFF.

As regards this clone: Other DNA sequences within the sample encode an identical CDR3. The genes are TRBV6-2 or TRBV6-3 and TRBJ2-4, with D hard to call. The CDR3 has 15 amino acids. Between the trimmed V and J ends, which lost 2 bases and 0 bases, there was a span of 8 bases. Per the germline V gene, CDR1 is MNHEY and CDR2 is SVGEGT. The DNA of the CDR3 is TGTGCCAGCAGTTACGATGGGCTAGCCAAAAACATTCAGTACTTC. It encodes CASSYDGLAKNIQYF.

The chain combines TRBV6-1 with TRBJ1-1; D is unresolved. The V gene's germline CDR1 is MNHNS and CDR2 SASEGT. Deletions cut 3 bases from V and 9 bases from J, with 8 bases between. The CDR3 is 11 amino acids. CDR3 residues: CASSERQQAFF. The CDR3 region has the DNA TGTGCCAGCAGTGAGAGGCAGCAAGCTTTCTTT.

The rearrangement joins TRBV4-2 to TRBJ1-2; 9 bases line up with TRBD1. The J segment lost 3 bases and the V segment lost 4 bases, leaving 6 bases of the junction unmatched. This CDR3 contains 15 residues. Germline loops: CDR1 LGHNA, CDR2 YNFKEQ. In DNA form, the CDR3 reads TGTGCCAGCAGCCCCCGGACAGGGGAACACTATGGCTACACCTTC. Protein product: CASSPRTGEHYGYTF.

The CDR3 is CASSFPGSGGSYTGELFF. As DNA, the CDR3 is TGTGCCAGCAGCTTCCCGGGTAGCGGGGGGTCGTACACCGGGGAGCTGTTTTTT. The chain combines TRBV7-3 with TRBJ2-2, with 10 nucleotides matching TRBD2. CDR1 and CDR2 from the germline V gene are SGHTA and FQGTGA. After removal of 3 bases from V and 3 bases from J, the junction contained 10 bases not matched to a gene. This CDR3 contains 18 residues.

J is TRBJ1-4 and V is TRBV9; tentatively, D is TRBD1 (5 bases). CDR1 is SGDLS, CDR2 YYNGEE, per germline. V lost 0 bases, J lost 7 bases, and 13 bases lay in between. This CDR3 spans 15 amino acids. The CDR3 here is CASSVDQGRGEKLFF. As DNA, the CDR3 is TGTGCCAGCAGCGTAGACCAGGGAAGGGGTGAAAAACTGTTTTTT.

This chain uses TRBV6-6 with TRBJ2-3; 8 nucleotides align to TRBD1. CDR1 is MNHNY, CDR2 SVGAGI, per germline (reference sequence). J was trimmed by 4 bases and V by 6 bases; bases with no gene match: 6. CDR3 length: 14 amino acids. The CDR3 loop is CASSYDRGADTQYF. The CDR3 DNA reads TGTGCCAGCAGCTACGACAGGGGTGCAGATACGCAGTATTTT.

The chain couples TRBV28 to TRBJ1-4; D is perhaps TRBD1 (6 bases). The V end was cut by 10 bases, the J end by 4 bases, with 10 bases between. This CDR3 comprises 12 residues. Germline V gene lookup returns CDR1 MDHEN and CDR2 SYDVKM. The CDR3 loop is CAKQGFNEKLFF. The CDR3 DNA sequence: TGTGCCAAACAGGGCTTTAATGAAAAACTGTTTTTT.

The chain is built from TRBV11-2 and TRBJ2-3; 8 bases are a match to TRBD1. The CDR3 runs to 18 residues. The V and J ends lost 2 bases and 1 base, in that order; junction bases with no gene match: 11. Germline CDR1 and CDR2: SGHAT and FQNNGV. The DNA for the CDR3 is TGTGCCAGCAGCTTAAGGGCAGGGGGCGGTATTGGCACAGATACGCAGTATTTT. Translating gives CASSLRAGGGIGTDTQYF.